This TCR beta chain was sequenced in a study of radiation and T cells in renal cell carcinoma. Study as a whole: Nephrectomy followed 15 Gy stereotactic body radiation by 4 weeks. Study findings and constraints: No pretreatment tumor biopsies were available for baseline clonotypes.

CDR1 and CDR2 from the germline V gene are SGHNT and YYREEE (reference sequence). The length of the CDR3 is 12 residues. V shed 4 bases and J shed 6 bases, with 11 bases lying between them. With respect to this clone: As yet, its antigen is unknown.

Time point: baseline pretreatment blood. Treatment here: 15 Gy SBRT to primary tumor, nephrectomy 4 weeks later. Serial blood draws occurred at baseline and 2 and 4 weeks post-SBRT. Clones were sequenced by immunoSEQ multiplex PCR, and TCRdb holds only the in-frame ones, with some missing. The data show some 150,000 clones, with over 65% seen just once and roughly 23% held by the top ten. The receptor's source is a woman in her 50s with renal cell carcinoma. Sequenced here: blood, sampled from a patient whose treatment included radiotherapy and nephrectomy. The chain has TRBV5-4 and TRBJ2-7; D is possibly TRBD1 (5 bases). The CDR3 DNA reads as TGTGCCAGCAGCGAGGATAGGGGCGAGCAGTACTTC. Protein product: CASSEDRGEQYF.